This T cell receptor beta chain was profiled in a study of blood T cell repertoires in COVID-19. At the level of the study: COVID-19 samples collected from the United States, Italy and Spain covered acute and convalescent phases. In each case, the material was cDNA or gDNA derived from T cells, B-cell-depleted T cells, or PBMCs.

The method was immunoSEQ multiplex PCR; TCRdb's version includes in-frame clones alone and lacks a portion of them. The sample has about 200,000 clones; approximately 84% are singletons. What was sequenced was peripheral blood. The receptor was isolated from a woman aged 70-85 years with active or convalescent COVID-19.

The CDR3 DNA reads as TGTGCCAGCAGCCCACCAGGGGGCCACGAGCAGTACTTC. Its translation is CASSPPGGHEQYF. The V gene is TRBV7-6, the J gene TRBJ2-7, with TRBD1 identical over 8 bases. Germline V gene sequence: CDR1 SGHVS, CDR2 FNYEAQ. CDR3 length: 13 amino acids. With V trimmed by 5 bases and J by 5 bases, 5 bases remained unmatched.